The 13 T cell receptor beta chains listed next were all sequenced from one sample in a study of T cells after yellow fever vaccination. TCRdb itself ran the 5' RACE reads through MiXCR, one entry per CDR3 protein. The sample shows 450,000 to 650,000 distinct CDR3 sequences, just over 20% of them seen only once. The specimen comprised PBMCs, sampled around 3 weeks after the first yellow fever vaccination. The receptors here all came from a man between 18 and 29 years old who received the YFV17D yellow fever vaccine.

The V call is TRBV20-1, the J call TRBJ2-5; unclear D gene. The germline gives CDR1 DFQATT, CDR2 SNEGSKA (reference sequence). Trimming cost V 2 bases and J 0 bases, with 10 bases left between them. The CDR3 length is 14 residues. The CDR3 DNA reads TGCAGTGCTAGACGGAACCAGTACCAAGAGACCCAGTACTTC. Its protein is CSARRNQYQETQYF.

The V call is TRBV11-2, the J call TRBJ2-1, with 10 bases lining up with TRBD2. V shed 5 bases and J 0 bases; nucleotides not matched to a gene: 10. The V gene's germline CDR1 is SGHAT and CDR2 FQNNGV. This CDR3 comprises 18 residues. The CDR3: CASSLGVAGGHSYNEQFF. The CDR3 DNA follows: TGTGCCAGCAGCCTCGGGGTAGCGGGGGGCCACTCCTACAATGAGCAGTTCTTC.

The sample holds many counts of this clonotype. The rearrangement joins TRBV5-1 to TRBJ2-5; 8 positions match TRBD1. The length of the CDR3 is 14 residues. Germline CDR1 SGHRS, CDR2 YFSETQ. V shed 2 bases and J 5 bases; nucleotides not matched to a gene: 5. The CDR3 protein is CASSFGQGSETQYF. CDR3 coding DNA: TGCGCCAGCAGCTTCGGACAGGGATCGGAGACCCAGTACTTC.

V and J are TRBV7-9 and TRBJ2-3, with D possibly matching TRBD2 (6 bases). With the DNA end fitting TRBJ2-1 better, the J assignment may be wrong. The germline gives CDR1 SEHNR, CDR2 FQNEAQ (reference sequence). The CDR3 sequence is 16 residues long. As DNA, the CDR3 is TGTGCCAGCAGCTTAGGACTAGGGGACTCCTACAATGAGCAGTTCTTC. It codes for CASSLGLGDSYNEQFF.

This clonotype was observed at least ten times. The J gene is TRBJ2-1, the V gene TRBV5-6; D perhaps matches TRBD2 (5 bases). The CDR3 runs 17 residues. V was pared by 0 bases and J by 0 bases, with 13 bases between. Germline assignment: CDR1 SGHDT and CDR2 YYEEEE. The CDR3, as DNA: TGTGCCAGCAGCTTGGCCGGACTCGCGAGCTCCTACAATGAGCAGTTCTTC. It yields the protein CASSLAGLASSYNEQFF.

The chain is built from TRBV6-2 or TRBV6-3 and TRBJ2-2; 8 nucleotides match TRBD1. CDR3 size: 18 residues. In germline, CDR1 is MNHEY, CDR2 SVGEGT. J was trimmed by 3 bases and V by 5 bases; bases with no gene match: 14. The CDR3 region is CASSTLFSSRGHTGELFF. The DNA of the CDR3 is TGTGCCAGCAGTACACTCTTTAGCAGCAGGGGGCACACCGGGGAGCTGTTTTTT.

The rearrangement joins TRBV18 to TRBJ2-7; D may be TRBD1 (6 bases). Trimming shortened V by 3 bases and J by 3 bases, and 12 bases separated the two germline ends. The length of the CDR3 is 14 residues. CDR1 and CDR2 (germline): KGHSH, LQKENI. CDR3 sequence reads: CASSPLPDSYEQYF. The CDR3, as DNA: TGTGCCAGCTCACCGCTACCGGACAGCTACGAGCAGTACTTC.

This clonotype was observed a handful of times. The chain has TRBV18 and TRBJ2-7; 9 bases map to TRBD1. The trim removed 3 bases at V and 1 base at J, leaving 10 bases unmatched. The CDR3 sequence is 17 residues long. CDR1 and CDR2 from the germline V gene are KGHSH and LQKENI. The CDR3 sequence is CASSPYSDRGLSYEQYV. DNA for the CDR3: TGTGCCAGCTCACCTTACTCGGACAGGGGACTTTCCTACGAGCAGTACGTC.

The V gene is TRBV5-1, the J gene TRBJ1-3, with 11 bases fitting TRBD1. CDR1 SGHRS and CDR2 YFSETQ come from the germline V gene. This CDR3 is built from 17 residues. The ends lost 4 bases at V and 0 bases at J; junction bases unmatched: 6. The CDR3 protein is CASSTEDRGLSGNTIYF. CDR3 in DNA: TGCGCCAGCAGCACGGAGGACAGGGGGCTCTCTGGAAACACCATATATTTT.

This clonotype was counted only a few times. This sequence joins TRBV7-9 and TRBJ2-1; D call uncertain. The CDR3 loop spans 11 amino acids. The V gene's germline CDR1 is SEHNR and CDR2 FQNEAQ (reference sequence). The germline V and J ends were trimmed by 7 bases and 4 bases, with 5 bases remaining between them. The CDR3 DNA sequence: TGTGCCAGCACTCGATACAATGAGCAGTTCTTC. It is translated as CASTRYNEQFF.

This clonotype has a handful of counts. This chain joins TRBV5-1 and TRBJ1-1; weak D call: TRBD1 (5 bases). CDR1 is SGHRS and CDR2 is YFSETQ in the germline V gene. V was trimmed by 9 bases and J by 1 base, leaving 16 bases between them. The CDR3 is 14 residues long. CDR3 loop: CATRGTVSNTEAFF. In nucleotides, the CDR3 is TGCGCCACGAGGGGAACAGTTTCGAACACTGAAGCTTTCTTT.

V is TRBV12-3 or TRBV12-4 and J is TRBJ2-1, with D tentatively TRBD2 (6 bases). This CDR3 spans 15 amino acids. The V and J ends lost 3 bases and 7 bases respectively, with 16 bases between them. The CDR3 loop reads CASSLGSGDLNEQFF. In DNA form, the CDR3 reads TGTGCCAGCAGTTTGGGCTCGGGGGATCTTAATGAGCAGTTCTTC.

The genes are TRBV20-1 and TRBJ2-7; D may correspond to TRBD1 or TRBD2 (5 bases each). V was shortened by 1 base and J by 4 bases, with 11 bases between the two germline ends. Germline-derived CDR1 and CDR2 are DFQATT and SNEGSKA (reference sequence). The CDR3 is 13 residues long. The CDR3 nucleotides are TGCAGTGCTAGAGTGGGACCACCTTACGAGCAGTACGTC. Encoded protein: CSARVGPPYEQYV.